This T cell receptor (beta chain) was profiled in a study of T cells of healthy individuals. TCRdb reanalysed the 5' RACE reads using MiXCR and keeps one entry per CDR3 protein. The table lists around 83,000 distinct CDR3 sequences, approximately 5.4% of them singletons. This clonotype was recorded at least ten times. Trimming shortened V by 0 bases and J by 6 bases, and 13 bases separated the two germline ends. From germline, CDR1 is SGDLS and CDR2 YYNGEE. This CDR3 is 14 amino acids long. The V call is TRBV9, the J call TRBJ2-7; weak D call: TRBD2 (6 bases). The TCR comes from a female donor in good health. CDR3 amino acids: CASSVAFNGGEQYF. Written as DNA, the CDR3 is TGTGCCAGCAGCGTAGCTTTCAACGGGGGCGAGCAGTACTTC.